One T cell receptor beta chain is described in this entry. Germline CDR1 is SGHAT and CDR2 is FQNNGV. The CDR3 is made up of 14 amino acids. J lost 4 bases, V lost 2 bases, and 3 bases had no gene match. TCRdb keeps only in-frame clones here, not all; method: immunoSEQ multiplex PCR. Of around 300,000 clones listed, 90% are singletons. The data originate from a study of blood T cell repertoires in COVID-19. Study context: The analysed material was cDNA or gDNA that came from T cells, B-cell-depleted T cells, or PBMCs.

This clonotype was sampled from a woman younger than 45 with COVID-19, enrolled during active disease. What was sequenced was peripheral blood. V gene TRBV11-2 combines with J gene TRBJ1-1; the match to TRBD1 covers 8 bases. CDR3 coding DNA: TGTGCCAGCAGCTTATCAGACAGGGGCACTGAAGCTTTCTTT. As protein: CASSLSDRGTEAFF.